A single TCR beta chain is shown here with its context. The antigen is not known. CDR3 size: 15 residues. With 3 bases removed from V and 2 bases from J, the gap between germline ends came to 8 bases. The V gene's germline CDR1 is KGHSH and CDR2 LQKENI. RNA amounts of about 0.5 to 1 ug underwent reverse transcription with random hexamers. It was immunoSEQ multiplex PCR that amplified TCR beta CDR3 across 54 Vbeta and 13 Jbeta. TCRdb used MiXCR to reprocess the immunoSEQ multiplex PCR reads, holding one entry per CDR3 protein. Of 180,000 or so distinct CDR3 sequences in the sample, just under 95% were seen once. The data stem from a study of CD8 T cells in Susac syndrome. The control participants were healthy donors, and these controls were matched with respect to both age and sex. TEMRA cells were FACS-enriched and CD8+ and CD4+ T cells negatively isolated. Study-level findings and limits: The study conceded that relatively few individuals underwent its TCR sequencing and HLA analysis.

The specimen sequenced was CD4+ T cells from PBMCs. V is TRBV18 and J is TRBJ2-6; possible D gene TRBD1, 6 bases. The TCR originated in a human donor in good health. CDR3: CASSPGQTGANVLTF. CDR3 nucleotides: TGTGCCAGCTCACCGGGACAAACTGGGGCCAACGTCCTGACTTTC. Full variable domain (remainder filled in from reference TRBV18 and TRBJ2-6): NAGVMQNPRHLVRRRGQEARLRCSPMKGHSHVYWYRQLPEEGLKFMVYLQKENIIDESGMPKERFSAEFPKEGPSILRIQQVVRGDSAAYFCASSPGQTGANVLTFGAGSRLTVL.